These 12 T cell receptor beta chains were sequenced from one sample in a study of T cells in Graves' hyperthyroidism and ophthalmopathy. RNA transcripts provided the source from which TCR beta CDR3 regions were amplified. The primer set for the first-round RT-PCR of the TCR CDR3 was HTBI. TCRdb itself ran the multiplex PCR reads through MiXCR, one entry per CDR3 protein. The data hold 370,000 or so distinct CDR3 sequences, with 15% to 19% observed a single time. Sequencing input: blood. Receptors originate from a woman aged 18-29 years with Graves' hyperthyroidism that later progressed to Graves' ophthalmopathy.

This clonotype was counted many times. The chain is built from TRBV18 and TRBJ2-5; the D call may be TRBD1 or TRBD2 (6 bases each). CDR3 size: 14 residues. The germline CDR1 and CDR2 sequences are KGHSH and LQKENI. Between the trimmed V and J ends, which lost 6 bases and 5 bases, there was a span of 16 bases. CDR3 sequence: CASSPSGAEETQYF. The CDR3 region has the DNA TGTGCCAGCTCCCCCTCGGGGGCGGAGGAGACCCAGTACTTC.

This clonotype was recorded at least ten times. The CDR3 DNA is TGTGCCAGCAGGCCGGGACTAGCGGGCTCCTACAATGAGCAGTTCTTC. It encodes CASRPGLAGSYNEQFF. The chain employs TRBV12-3 or TRBV12-4 and TRBJ2-1, with 12 bases fitting TRBD2. Germline trimming cut 6 bases from V and 0 bases from J; bases unmatched to any gene: 3. The CDR3 length is 16 residues.

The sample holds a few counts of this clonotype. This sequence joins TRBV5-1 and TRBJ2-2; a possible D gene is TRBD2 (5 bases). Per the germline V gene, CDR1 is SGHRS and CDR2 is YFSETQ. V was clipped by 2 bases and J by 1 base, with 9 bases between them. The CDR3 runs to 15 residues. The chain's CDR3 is CASSLGSVNTGELFF. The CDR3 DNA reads TGCGCCAGCAGCTTAGGGAGCGTGAACACCGGGGAGCTGTTTTTT.

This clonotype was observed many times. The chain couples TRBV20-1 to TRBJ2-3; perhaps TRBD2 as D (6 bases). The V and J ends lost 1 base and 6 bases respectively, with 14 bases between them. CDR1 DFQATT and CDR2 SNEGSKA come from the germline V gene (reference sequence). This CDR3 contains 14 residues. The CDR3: CSARVPGLRDTQYF. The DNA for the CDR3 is TGCAGTGCTAGAGTCCCGGGACTTCGCGATACGCAGTATTTT.

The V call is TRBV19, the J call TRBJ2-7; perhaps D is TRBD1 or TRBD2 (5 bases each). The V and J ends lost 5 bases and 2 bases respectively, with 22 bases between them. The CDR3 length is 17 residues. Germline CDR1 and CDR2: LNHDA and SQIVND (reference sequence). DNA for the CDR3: TGTGCCAGTAGTGCCCCCCCCTGGGACGCGGACGCCTACGAGCAGTACTTC. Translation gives CASSAPPWDADAYEQYF.

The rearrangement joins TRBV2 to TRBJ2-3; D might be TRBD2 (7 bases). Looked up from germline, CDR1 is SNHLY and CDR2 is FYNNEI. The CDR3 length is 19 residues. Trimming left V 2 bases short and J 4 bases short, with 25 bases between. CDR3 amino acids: CASSEPVVWGGLDPDTQYF. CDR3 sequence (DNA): TGTGCCAGCAGTGAACCCGTTGTCTGGGGGGGCCTCGATCCAGATACGCAGTATTTT. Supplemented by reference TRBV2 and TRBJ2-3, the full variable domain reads EPEVTQTPSHQVTQMGQEVILRCVPISNHLYFYWYRQILGQKVEFLVSFYNNEISEKSEIFDDQFSVERPDGSNFTLKIRSTKLEDSAMYFCASSEPVVWGGLDPDTQYFGPGTRLTVL.

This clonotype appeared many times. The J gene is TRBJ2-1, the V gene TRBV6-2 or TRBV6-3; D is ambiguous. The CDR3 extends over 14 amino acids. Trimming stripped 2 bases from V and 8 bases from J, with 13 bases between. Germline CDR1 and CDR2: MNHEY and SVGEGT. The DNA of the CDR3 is TGTGCCAGCAGTTACCCCGGACCAGTTGATGAGCAGTTCTTC. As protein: CASSYPGPVDEQFF.

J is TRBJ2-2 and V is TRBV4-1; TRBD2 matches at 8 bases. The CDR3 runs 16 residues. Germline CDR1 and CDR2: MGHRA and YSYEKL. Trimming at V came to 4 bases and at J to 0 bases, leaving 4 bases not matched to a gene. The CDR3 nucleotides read TGCGCCAGCAGCCTCACACTAGCGGCGAACACCGGGGAGCTGTTTTTT. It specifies CASSLTLAANTGELFF.

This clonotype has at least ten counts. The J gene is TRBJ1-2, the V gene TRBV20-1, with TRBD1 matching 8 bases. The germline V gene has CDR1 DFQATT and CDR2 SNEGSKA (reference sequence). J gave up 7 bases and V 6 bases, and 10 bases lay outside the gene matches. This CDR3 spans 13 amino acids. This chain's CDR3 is CSARDRGLGGYTF. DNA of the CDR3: TGCAGTGCACGAGACAGGGGCCTTGGTGGCTACACCTTC.

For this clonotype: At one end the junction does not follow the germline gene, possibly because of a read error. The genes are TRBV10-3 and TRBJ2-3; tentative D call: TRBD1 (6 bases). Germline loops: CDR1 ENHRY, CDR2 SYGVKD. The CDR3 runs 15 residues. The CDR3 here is CATSEIRGNTDTQYF. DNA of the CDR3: TGTGCCACCAGTGAGATTAGGGGGAACACAGATACGCAGTATTTT.

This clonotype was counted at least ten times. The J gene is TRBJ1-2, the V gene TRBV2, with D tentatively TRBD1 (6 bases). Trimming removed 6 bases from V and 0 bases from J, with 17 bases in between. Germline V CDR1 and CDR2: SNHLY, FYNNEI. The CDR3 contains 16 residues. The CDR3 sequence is CASSPRTADSNYGYTF. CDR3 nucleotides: TGTGCCAGCAGCCCCCGGACAGCCGACTCTAACTATGGCTACACCTTC. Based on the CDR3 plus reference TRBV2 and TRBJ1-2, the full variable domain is EPEVTQTPSHQVTQMGQEVILRCVPISNHLYFYWYRQILGQKVEFLVSFYNNEISEKSEIFDDQFSVERPDGSNFTLKIRSTKLEDSAMYFCASSPRTADSNYGYTFGSGTRLTVV.

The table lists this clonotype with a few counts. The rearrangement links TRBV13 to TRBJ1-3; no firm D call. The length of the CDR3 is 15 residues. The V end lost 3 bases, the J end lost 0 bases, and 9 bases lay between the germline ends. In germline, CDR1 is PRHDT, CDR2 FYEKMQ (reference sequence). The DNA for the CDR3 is TGTGCCAGCAGCTTGGTCGGCATCTCTGGAAACACCATATATTTT. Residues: CASSLVGISGNTIYF.